This T cell receptor (beta chain) was sequenced in a study of graft-versus-host responses after intestinal transplantation. Study as a whole: Recipients across the board were started on anti-thymocyte globulin induction, then kept on tacrolimus and steroids for two to four years.

Generated by immunoSEQ multiplex PCR, the TCRdb table keeps only in-frame clones and is missing some. Here the sample spans under 15,000 clones, about 29% being singletons. Findings of the study overall: Declining HvG levels early post-transplant were linked to peak circulating GvH clone levels. Individuals carrying graft-donor T cell macrochimerism showed high graft-versus-host to host-versus-graft clonal ratios in allografts.

The authors plated roughly 200,000 CFSE-labeled responder cells with roughly 200,000 irradiated, violet-dye-labeled stimulator cells. Post-reaction sorting isolated proliferating CFSE-low CD3+CD4+ and CD3+CD8+ responders. Germline loops: CDR1 MNHEY, CDR2 SMNVEV (reference sequence). The CDR3 length is 15 residues. V gave up 4 bases and J gave up 6 bases; unmatched junction bases: 9. This sequence was found in a human patient who received an intestinal transplant. This sample comprised alloreactive CD8+ T cells from a mixed lymphocyte reaction culture, obtained before intestinal transplant. Described subset: CFSE-low proliferating T cells sorted from approximately 6-day pre-transplant mixed lymphocyte reaction (GvH or HvG direction). This chain uses TRBV27 with TRBJ1-2; 9 bases align to TRBD1. CDR3 sequence (DNA): TGTGCCAGCAGTTCAGCGACAGGGGGTTTCAATGGCTACACCTTC. Encoded protein: CASSSATGGFNGYTF.